This record concerns one T cell receptor beta chain sequence. CD8 cells classed as naive were CD45RO-negative and positively selected for CCR7, excluding terminally differentiated effector memory CD45RA+ cells. The sample belongs to a study of shared clonotypes between healthy human individuals. In germline, CDR1 is LNHDA, CDR2 SQIVND (reference sequence). The V and J ends lost 5 bases and 6 bases, in that order; junction bases with no gene match: 17. The CDR3 has 18 residues. TCRdb keeps only in-frame clones here, not all; method: immunoSEQ multiplex PCR. In the table there are more than 2 million clones, approximately 92% of which are singletons.

Sequenced sample: naive CD8+ T cells from PBMCs. The chain joins TRBV19 to TRBJ2-1, with TRBD2 matching 9 bases. The TCR was taken from a man in his late teens or twenties in good health. Some clones in this sample may be carry-over from other donors' samples. CDR3 nucleotides: TGTGCCAGTAGTCCAAGTCCCGGGACTAGCCGGAAGGGCAATGAGCAGTTCTTC. Its translation: CASSPSPGTSRKGNEQFF. Combining the CDR3 with reference TRBV19 and TRBJ2-1 gives the whole variable domain DGGITQSPKYLFRKEGQNVTLSCEQNLNHDAMYWYRQDPGQGLRLIYYSQIVNDFQKGDIAEGYSVSREKKESFPLTVTSAQKNPTAFYLCASSPSPGTSRKGNEQFFGPGTRLTVL.